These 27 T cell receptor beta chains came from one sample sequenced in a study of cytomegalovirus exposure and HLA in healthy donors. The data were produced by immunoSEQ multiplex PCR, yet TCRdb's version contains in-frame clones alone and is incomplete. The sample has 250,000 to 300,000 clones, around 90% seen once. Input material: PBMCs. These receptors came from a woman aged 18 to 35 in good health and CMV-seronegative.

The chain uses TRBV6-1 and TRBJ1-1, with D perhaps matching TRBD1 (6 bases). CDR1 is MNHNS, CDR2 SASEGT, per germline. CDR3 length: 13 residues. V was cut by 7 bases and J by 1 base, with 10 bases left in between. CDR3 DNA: TGTGCCAGCACCGAAGGGGGGAACACTGAAGCTTTCTTT. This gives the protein CASTEGGNTEAFF.

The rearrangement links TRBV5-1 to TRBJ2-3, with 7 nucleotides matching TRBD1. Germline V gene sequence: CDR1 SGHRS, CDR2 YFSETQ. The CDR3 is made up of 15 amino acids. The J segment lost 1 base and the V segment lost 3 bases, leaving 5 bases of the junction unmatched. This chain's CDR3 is CASSWGQHRTDTQYF. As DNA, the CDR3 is TGCGCCAGCAGCTGGGGACAGCACCGCACAGATACGCAGTATTTT.

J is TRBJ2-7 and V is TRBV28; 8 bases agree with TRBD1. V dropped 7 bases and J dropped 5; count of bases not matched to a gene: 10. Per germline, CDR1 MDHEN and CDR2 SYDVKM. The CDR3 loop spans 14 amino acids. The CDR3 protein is CASIQQGVPDEQYF. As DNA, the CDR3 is TGTGCCAGCATCCAACAGGGGGTCCCCGACGAGCAGTACTTC.

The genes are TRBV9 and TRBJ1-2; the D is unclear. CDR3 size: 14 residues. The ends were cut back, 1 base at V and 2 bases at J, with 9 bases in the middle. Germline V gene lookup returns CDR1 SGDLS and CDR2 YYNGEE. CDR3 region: CASSVFSGNYGYTF. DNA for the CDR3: TGTGCCAGCAGCGTATTTTCGGGGAACTATGGCTACACCTTC.

The CDR3 DNA sequence: TGTGCCAGCAGTTTCAGGATGAACACTGAAGCTTTCTTT. This gives the protein CASSFRMNTEAFF. The chain couples TRBV6-6 to TRBJ1-1; unclear D gene. Trimming cost V 4 bases and J 0 bases, with 6 bases left between them. The length of the CDR3 is 13 residues. From germline, CDR1 is MNHNY and CDR2 SVGAGI (reference sequence).

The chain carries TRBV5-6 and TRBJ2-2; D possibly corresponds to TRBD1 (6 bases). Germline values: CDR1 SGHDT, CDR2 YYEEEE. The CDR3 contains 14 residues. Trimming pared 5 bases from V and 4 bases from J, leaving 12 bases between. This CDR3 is CASSTQGRTGELFF. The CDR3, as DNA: TGTGCCAGCAGTACTCAGGGGCGCACCGGGGAGCTGTTTTTT.

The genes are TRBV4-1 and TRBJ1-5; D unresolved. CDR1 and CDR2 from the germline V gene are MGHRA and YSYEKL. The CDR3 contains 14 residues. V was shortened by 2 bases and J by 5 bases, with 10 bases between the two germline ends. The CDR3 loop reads CASSQRTLDQPQHF. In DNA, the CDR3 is TGCGCCAGCAGCCAAAGGACTTTGGATCAGCCCCAGCATTTT.

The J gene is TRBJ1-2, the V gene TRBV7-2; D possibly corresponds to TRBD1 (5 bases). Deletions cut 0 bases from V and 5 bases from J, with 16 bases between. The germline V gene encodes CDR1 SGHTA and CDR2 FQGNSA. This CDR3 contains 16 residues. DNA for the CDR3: TGTGCCAGCAGCTTAGCATTTAGGACCGACAGTTATGGCTACACCTTC. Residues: CASSLAFRTDSYGYTF.

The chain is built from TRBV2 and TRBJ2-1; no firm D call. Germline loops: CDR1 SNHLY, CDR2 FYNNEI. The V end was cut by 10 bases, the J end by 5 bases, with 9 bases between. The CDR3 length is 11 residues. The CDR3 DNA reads TGTGCCATCATCCCAGACAATGAGCAGTTCTTC. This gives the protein CAIIPDNEQFF.

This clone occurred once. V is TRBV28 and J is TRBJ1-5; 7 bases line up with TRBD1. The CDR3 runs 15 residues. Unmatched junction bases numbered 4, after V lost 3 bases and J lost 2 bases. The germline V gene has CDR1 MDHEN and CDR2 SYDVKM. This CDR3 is CASSFHQGGNQPQHF. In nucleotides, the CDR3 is TGTGCCAGCAGTTTCCACCAGGGGGGCAATCAGCCCCAGCATTTT.

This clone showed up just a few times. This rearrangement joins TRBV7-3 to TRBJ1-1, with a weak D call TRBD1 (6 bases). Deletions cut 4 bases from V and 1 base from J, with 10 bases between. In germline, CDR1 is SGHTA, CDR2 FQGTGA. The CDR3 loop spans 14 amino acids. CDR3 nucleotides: TGTGCCAGCAGCTCGACAGGACCGAACACTGAAGCTTTCTTT. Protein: CASSSTGPNTEAFF. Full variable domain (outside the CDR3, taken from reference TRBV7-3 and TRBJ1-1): GAGVSQTPSNKVTEKGKYVELRCDPISGHTALYWYRQSLGQGPEFLIYFQGTGAADDSGLPNDRFFAVRPEGSVSTLKIQRTERGDSAVYLCASSSTGPNTEAFFGQGTRLTVV.

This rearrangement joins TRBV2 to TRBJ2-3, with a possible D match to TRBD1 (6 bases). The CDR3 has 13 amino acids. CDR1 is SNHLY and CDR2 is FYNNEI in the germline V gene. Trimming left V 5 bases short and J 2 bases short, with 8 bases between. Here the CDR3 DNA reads TGTGCCAGCAGTAGGGGGTTCACAGATACGCAGTATTTT. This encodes CASSRGFTDTQYF.

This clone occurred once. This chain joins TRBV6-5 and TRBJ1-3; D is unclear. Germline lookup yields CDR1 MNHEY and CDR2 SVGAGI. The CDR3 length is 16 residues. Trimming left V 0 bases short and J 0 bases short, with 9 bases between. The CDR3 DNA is TGTGCCAGCAGTTACTCCTCAACTCCCTCTGGAAACACCATATATTTT. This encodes CASSYSSTPSGNTIYF.

For the CDR3, the DNA is TGTGCCAGTAGTGAAAACCCGGGACTAGCTTCGGGCAGTGAGCAGTTCTTC. This translates into CASSENPGLASGSEQFF. The chain combines TRBV19 with TRBJ2-1, with TRBD2 identical over 9 bases. This CDR3 has 17 amino acids. The germline V gene has CDR1 LNHDA and CDR2 SQIVND (reference sequence). The V and J ends lost 5 bases and 9 bases, in that order; junction bases with no gene match: 17.

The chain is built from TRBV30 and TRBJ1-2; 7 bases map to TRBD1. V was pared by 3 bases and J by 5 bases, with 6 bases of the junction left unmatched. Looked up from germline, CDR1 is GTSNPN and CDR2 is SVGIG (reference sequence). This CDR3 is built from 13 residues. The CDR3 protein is CAWRGQNKYGYTF. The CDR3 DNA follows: TGTGCCTGGAGGGGACAGAACAAATATGGCTACACCTTC.

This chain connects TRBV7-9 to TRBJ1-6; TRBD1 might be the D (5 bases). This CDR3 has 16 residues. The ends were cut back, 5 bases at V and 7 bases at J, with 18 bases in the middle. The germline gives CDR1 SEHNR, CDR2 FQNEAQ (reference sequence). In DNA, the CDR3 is TGTGCCAGCAGCCCCCCTGGGGCGGGATGGAATTCACCCCTCCACTTT. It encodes CASSPPGAGWNSPLHF.

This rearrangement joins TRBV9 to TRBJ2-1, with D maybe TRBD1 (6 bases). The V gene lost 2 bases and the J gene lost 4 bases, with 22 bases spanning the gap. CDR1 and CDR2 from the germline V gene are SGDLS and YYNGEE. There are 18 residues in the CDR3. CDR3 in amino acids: CASSVGSRGALGYNEQFF. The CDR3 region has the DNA TGTGCCAGCAGCGTGGGATCCAGGGGCGCCTTGGGGTACAATGAGCAGTTCTTC.

The CDR3 DNA reads as TGCAGCGTTGAATTTTCAGGCGAGGACAGGAACTATGGCTACACCTTC. Its translation: CSVEFSGEDRNYGYTF. V usage is TRBV29-1 and J usage is TRBJ1-2; TRBD1 aligns across 7 bases. V trimming: 2 bases; J trimming: 2 bases; junction bases outside the gene matches: 11. The germline CDR1 and CDR2 sequences are SQVTM and ANQGSEA. The CDR3 contains 16 residues.

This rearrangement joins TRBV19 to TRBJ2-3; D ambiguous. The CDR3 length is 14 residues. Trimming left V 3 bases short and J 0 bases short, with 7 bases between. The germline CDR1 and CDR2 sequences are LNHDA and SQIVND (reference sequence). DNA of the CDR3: TGTGCCAGTAGTATGATGGCTAGCACAGATACGCAGTATTTT. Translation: CASSMMASTDTQYF.

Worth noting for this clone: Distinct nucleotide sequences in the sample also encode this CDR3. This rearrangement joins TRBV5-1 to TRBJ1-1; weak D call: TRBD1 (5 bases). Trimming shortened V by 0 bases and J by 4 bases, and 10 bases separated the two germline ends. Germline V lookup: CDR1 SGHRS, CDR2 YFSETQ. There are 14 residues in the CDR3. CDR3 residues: CASSLDRGGTEAFF. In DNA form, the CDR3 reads TGCGCCAGCAGCTTGGATAGGGGAGGCACTGAAGCTTTCTTT.

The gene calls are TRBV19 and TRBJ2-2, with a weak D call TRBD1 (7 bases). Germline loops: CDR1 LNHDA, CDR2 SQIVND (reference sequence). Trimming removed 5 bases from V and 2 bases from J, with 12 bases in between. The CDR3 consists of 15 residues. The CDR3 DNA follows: TGTGCCAGTAGTGCGGAGGGGGCAAACACCGGGGAGCTGTTTTTT. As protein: CASSAEGANTGELFF. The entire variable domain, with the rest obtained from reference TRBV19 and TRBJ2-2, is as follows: DGGITQSPKYLFRKEGQNVTLSCEQNLNHDAMYWYRQDPGQGLRLIYYSQIVNDFQKGDIAEGYSVSREKKESFPLTVTSAQKNPTAFYLCASSAEGANTGELFFGEGSRLTVL.

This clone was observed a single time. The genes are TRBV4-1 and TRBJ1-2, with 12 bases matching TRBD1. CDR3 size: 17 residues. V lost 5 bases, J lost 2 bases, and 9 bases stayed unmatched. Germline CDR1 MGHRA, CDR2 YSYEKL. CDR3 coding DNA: TGCGCCAGCAGCTACGCCGGGACAGGGGGCGCGAACTATGGCTACACCTTC. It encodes CASSYAGTGGANYGYTF.

The CDR3 DNA follows: TGTGCCAGCAGCAACAGGAAATATAGCAATCAGCCCCAGCATTTT. Protein: CASSNRKYSNQPQHF. The J gene is TRBJ1-5, the V gene TRBV28; maybe TRBD1 (5 bases). This CDR3 is built from 15 residues. Germline values: CDR1 MDHEN, CDR2 SYDVKM. Trimming shortened V by 6 bases and J by 0 bases, and 12 bases separated the two germline ends.

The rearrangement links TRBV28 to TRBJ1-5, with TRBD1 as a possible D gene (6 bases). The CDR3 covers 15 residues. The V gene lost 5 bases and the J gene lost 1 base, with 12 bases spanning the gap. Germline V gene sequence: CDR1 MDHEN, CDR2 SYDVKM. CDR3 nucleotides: TGTGCCAGCAGTGGGGGCAGCAAAAGCAATCAGCCCCAGCATTTT. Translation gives CASSGGSKSNQPQHF.

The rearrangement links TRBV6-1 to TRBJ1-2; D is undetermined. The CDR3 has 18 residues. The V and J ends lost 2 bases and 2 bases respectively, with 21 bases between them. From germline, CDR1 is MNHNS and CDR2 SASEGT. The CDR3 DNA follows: TGTGCCAGCAGTGAACTTCTTCCCGGGCCGGACTTCAACTATGGCTACACCTTC. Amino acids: CASSELLPGPDFNYGYTF.

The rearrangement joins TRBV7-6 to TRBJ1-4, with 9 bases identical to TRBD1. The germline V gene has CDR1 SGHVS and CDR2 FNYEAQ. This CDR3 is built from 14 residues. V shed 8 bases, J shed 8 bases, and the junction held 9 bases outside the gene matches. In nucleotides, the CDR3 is TGTGCCAGCGTTCTTGGGACAGGGCCCGAAAAACTGTTTTTT. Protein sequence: CASVLGTGPEKLFF.

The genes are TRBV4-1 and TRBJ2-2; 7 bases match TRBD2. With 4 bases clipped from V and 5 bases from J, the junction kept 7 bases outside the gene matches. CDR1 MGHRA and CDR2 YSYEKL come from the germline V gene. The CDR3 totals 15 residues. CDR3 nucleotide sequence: TGCGCCAGCAGCCCGCGGGAGCGGTGGACCGGGGAGCTGTTTTTT. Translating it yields CASSPRERWTGELFF.